This entry lists 6 T cell receptor beta chains sequenced from one sample in a study of STAT5B mutations in CD4+ large granular lymphocyte leukemia. TCRdb keeps only in-frame clones here, not all; method: immunoSEQ multiplex PCR. The table records tens of thousands of clones, 69% of them present only once. Specimen: CD4+ T cells from blood buffy coats. The receptors originated from a human donor in good health.

In its sample, this clone was seen a few times. V is TRBV5-1 and J is TRBJ1-5; 9 positions agree with TRBD1. Germline lookup yields CDR1 SGHRS and CDR2 YFSETQ. The J segment lost 2 bases and the V segment lost 0 bases, leaving 12 bases of the junction unmatched. This CDR3 has 19 residues. The DNA for the CDR3 is TGCGCCAGCAGCTTGGCCCGCGGACAGGGGAGATATGGCAATCAGCCCCAGCATTTT. Amino acids: CASSLARGQGRYGNQPQHF.

This clone was seen a few times. This chain connects TRBV18 to TRBJ1-6; the D is unclear. Germline CDR1 is KGHSH and CDR2 is LQKENI. V was clipped by 3 bases and J by 8 bases, with 8 bases between them. The CDR3 extends over 13 amino acids. The CDR3 nucleotides read TGTGCCAGCTCACCGACGGTGGATTCACCCCTCCACTTT. This gives the protein CASSPTVDSPLHF.

This chain links TRBV9 with TRBJ2-1, with 9 bases that match TRBD1. Trimming removed 2 bases from V and 12 bases from J; junction bases left unmatched: 6. Germline V gene lookup returns CDR1 SGDLS and CDR2 YYNGEE. This CDR3 spans 13 amino acids. The CDR3 DNA reads TGTGCCAGCAGCGTTGACCGACAGGGGGTGCAGTTCTTC. Translated: CASSVDRQGVQFF.

The chain links TRBV7-9 to TRBJ2-5; D is ambiguous. Looked up from germline, CDR1 is SEHNR and CDR2 is FQNEAQ (reference sequence). Between the trimmed V and J ends, which lost 3 bases and 1 base, there was a span of 6 bases. The CDR3 is 13 residues long. The chain's CDR3 is CASSFWSQETQYF. The DNA for the CDR3 is TGTGCCAGCAGCTTTTGGAGCCAAGAGACCCAGTACTTC.

This sequence joins TRBV7-2 and TRBJ2-7, with D possibly being TRBD1 or TRBD2 (5 bases each). Germline CDR1 reads SGHTA; CDR2 reads FQGNSA. Trimming stripped 4 bases from V and 1 base from J, with 14 bases between. The CDR3 consists of 15 residues. CDR3 sequence reads: CASSSMGTLSYEQYF. The CDR3 DNA is TGTGCCAGCAGCTCAATGGGGACCCTATCCTACGAGCAGTACTTC.

This clone was seen only a few times. The chain recombines TRBV7-9 with TRBJ1-5; no firm D call. Trimming removed 5 bases at V and 0 bases at J, with 5 bases between. The CDR3 runs 13 residues. Germline loops: CDR1 SEHNR, CDR2 FQNEAQ (reference sequence). The CDR3, as DNA: TGTGCCAGCAGCCCCGATAGCAATCAGCCCCAGCATTTT. Translating it yields CASSPDSNQPQHF.